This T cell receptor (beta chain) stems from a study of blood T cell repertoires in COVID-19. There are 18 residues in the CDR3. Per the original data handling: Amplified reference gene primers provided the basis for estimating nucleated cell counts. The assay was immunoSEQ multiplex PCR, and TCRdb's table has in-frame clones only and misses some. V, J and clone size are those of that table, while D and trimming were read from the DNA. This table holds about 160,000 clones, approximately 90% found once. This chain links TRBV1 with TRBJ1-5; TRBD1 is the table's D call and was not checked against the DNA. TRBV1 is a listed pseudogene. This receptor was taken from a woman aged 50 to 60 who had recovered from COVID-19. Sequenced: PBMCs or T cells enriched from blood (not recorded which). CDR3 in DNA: TGCACCAGCAGCCGTATTGATCCAGGGAATACTAGCAATCAGCCCCAGCATTTT. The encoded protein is CTSSRIDPGNTSNQPQHF.